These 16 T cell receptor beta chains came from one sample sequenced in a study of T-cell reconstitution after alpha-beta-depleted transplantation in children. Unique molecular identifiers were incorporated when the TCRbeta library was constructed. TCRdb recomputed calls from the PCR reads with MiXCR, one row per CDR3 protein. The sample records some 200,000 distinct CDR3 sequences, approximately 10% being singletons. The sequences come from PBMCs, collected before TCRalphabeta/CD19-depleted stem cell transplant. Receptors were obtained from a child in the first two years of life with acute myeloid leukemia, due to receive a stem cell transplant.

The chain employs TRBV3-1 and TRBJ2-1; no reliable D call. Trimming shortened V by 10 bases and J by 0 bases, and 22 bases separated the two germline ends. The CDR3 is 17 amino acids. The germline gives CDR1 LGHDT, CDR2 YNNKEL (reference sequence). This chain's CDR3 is CATCQVLGPSSYNEQFF. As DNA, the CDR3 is TGTGCCACCTGCCAAGTTTTGGGTCCCAGCTCCTACAATGAGCAGTTCTTC.

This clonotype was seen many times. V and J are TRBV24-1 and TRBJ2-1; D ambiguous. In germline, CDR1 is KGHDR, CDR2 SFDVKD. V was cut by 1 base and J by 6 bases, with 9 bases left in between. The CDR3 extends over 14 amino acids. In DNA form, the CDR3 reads TGTGCCACCAGTGATTTCTCCCCGTTCAATGAGCAGTTCTTC. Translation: CATSDFSPFNEQFF.

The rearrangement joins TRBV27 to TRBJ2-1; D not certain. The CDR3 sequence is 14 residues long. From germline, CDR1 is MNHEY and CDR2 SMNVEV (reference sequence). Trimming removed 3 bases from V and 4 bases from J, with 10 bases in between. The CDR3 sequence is CASSFGLLYNEQFF. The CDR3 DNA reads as TGTGCCAGCAGTTTCGGTCTCCTATACAATGAGCAGTTCTTC.

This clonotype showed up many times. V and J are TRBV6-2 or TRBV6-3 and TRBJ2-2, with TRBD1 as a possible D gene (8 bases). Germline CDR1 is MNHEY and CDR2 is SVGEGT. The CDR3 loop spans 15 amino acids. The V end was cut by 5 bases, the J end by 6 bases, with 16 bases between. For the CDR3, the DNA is TGTGCCAGCAGTCACAGGGGGGGGTATCCCGGGGAGCTGTTTTTT. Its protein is CASSHRGGYPGELFF.

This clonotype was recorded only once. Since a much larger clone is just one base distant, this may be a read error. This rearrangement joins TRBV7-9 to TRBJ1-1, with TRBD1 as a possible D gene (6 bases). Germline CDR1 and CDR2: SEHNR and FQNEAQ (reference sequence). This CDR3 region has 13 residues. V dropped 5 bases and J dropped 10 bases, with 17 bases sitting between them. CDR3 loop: CASSPGQGSAAFF. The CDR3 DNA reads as TGTGCCAGCAGCCCAGGCCAGGGGTCTGCAGCTTTCTTT.

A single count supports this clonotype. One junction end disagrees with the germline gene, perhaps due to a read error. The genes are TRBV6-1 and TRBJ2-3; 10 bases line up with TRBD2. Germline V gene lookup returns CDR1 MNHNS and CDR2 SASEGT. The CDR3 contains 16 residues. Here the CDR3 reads CASRSYLAGERNTQYF. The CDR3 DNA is TGTGCGAGCAGATCATACCTAGCGGGAGAGCGGAATACGCAGTATTTT.

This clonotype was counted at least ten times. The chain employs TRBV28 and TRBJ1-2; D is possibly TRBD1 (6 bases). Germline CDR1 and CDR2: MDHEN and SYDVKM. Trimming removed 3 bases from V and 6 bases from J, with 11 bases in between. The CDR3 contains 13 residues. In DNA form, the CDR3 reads TGTGCCAGCAGTTTTAACAGGGCTGATGGCTACACCTTC. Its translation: CASSFNRADGYTF.

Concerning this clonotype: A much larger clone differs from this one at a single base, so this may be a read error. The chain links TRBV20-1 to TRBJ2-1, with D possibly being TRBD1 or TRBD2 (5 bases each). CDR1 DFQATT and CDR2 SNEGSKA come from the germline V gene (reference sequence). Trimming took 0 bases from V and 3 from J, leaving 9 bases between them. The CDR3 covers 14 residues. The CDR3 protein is CSARDREHYNEQFF. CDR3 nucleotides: TGCAGTGCTAGAGACAGGGAGCACTACAATGAGCAGTTCTTC.

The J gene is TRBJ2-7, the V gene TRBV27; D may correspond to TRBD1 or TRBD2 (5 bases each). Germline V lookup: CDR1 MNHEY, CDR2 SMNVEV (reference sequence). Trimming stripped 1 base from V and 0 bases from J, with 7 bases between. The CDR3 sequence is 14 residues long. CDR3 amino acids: CASSLWGSSYEQYF. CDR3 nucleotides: TGTGCCAGCAGTTTATGGGGGAGCTCCTACGAGCAGTACTTC.

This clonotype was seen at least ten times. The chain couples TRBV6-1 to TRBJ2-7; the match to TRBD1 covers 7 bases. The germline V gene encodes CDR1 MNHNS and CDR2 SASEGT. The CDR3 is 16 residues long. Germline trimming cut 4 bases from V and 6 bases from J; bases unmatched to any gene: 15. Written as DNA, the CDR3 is TGTGCCAGCAGTGCCCCCCGGGACAGTTCCCTCGCCGAGCAGTACTTC. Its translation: CASSAPRDSSLAEQYF.

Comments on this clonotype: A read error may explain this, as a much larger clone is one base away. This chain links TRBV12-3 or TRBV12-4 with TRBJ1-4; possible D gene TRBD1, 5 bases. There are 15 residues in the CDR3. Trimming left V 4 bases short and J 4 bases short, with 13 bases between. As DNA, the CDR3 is TGTGCCAGCAGTTCGGGGACTGAGGGTAATGAAAAACTGTTTTTT. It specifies CASSSGTEGNEKLFF.

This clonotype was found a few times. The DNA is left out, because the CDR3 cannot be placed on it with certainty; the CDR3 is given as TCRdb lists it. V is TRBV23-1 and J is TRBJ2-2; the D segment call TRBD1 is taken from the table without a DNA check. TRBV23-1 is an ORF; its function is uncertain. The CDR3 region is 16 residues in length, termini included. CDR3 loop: CASSQRDRGTPGSCFF.

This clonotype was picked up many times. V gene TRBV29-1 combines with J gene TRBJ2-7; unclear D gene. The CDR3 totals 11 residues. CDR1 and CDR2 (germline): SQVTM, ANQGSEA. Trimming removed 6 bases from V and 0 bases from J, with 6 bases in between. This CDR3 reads CSVVVSYEQYF. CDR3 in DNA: TGCAGCGTGGTGGTCTCCTACGAGCAGTACTTC.

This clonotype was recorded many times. In nucleotides, the CDR3 is TGTGCCAGCAGCCCAAACTTAGGCTACGAGCAGTACTTC. It encodes CASSPNLGYEQYF. The chain couples TRBV7-9 to TRBJ2-7; no reliable D call. With 5 bases removed from V and 3 bases from J, the gap between germline ends came to 11 bases. CDR3 length: 13 residues. CDR1 is SEHNR, CDR2 FQNEAQ, per germline (reference sequence).

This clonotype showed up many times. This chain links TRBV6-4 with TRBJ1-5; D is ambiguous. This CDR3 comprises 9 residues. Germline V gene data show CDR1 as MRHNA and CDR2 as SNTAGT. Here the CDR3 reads CALNQPQHF. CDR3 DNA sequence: TGTGCTCTGAATCAGCCCCAGCATTTT.

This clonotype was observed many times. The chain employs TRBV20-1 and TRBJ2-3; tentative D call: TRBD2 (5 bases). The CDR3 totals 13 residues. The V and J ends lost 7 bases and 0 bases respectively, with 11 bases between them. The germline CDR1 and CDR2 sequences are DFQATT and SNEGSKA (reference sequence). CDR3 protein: CSERPGSTDTQYF. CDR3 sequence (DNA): TGCAGTGAACGACCGGGGAGCACAGATACGCAGTATTTT.